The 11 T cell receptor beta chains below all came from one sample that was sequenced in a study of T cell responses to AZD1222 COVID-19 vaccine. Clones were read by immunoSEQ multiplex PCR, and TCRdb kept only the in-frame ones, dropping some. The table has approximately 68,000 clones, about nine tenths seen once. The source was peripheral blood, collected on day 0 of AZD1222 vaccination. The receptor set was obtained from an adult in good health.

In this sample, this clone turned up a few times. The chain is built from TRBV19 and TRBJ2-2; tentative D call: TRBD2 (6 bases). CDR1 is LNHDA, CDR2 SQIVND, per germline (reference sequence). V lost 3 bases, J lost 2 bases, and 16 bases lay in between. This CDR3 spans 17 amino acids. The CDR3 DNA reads TGTGCCAGTAGTATTCCAGCGGGCCTAGGTAACACCGGGGAGCTGTTTTTT. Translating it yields CASSIPAGLGNTGELFF.

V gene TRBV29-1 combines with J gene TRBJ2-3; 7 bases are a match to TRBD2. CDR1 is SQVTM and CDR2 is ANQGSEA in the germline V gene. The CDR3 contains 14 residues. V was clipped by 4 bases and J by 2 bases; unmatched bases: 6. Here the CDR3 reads CSVVWGRATDTQYF. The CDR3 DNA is TGCAGCGTTGTTTGGGGGAGGGCCACAGATACGCAGTATTTT.

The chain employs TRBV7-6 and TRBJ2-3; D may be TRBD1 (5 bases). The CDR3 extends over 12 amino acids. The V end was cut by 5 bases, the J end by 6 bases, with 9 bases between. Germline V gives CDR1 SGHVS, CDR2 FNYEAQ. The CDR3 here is CASSPPGDTQYF. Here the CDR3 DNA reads TGTGCCAGCAGCCCACCAGGGGATACGCAGTATTTT.

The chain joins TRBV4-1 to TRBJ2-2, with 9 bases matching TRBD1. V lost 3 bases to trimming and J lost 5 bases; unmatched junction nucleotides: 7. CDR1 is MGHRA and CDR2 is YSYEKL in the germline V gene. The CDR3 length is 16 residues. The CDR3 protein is CASSQLQGAGTGELFF. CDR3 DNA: TGCGCCAGCAGCCAGCTACAGGGGGCGGGTACCGGGGAGCTGTTTTTT.

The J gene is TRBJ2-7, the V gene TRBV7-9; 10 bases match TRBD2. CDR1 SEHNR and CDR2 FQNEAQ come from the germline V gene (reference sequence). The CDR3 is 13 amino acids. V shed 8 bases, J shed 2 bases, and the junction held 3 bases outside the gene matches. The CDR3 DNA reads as TGTGCCAGCGGACTAGCGGAGCCCTACGAGCAGTACTTC. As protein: CASGLAEPYEQYF.

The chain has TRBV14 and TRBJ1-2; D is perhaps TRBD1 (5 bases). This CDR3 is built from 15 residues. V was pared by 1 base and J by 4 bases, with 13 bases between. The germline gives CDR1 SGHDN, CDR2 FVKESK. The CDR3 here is CASSQVGAPSYGYTF. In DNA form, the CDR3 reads TGTGCCAGCAGCCAAGTTGGGGCCCCTTCCTATGGCTACACCTTC.

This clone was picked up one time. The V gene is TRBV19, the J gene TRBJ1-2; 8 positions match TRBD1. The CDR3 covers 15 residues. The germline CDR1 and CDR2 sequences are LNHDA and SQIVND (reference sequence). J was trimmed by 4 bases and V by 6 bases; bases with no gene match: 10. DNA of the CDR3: TGTGCCAGTAGCCTTGACAGGGGAGGAGGCTATGGCTACACCTTC. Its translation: CASSLDRGGGYGYTF.

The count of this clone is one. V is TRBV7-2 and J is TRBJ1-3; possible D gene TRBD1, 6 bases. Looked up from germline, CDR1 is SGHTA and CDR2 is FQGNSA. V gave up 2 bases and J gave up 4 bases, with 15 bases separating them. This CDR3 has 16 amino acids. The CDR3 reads CASSLRGGVEGNTIYF. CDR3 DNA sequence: TGTGCCAGCAGCTTACGGGGGGGCGTTGAGGGAAACACCATATATTTT.

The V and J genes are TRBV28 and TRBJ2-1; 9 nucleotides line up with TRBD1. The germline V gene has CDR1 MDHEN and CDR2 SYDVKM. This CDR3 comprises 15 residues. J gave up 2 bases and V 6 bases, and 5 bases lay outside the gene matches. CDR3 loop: CASRTTGGAYNEQFF. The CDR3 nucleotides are TGTGCCAGCAGAACTACAGGGGGCGCCTACAATGAGCAGTTCTTC.

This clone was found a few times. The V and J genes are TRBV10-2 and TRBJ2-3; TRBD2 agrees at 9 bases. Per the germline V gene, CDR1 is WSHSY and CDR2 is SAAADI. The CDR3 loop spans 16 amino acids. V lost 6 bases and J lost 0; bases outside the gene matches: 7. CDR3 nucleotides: TGCGCCAGCAGGGCCCTACTAGCGGGTAGCACAGATACGCAGTATTTT. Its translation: CASRALLAGSTDTQYF.

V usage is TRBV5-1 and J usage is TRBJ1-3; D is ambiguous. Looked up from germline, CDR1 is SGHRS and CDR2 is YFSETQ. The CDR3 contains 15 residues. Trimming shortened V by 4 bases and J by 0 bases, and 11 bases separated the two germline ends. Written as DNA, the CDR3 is TGCGCCAGCAGCCGGGAAGGGCTCTCTGGAAACACCATATATTTT. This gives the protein CASSREGLSGNTIYF. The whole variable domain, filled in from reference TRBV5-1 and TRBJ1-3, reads KAGVTQTPRYLIKTRGQQVTLSCSPISGHRSVSWYQQTPGQGLQFLFEYFSETQRNKGNFPGRFSGRQFSNSRSEMNVSTLELGDSALYLCASSREGLSGNTIYFGEGSWLTVV.